This T cell receptor beta chain emerged from a study of chemoradiotherapy in HPV16-positive cancers. Study-wide findings and caveats: Better recurrence-free survival went with HPV-responsive T-cell expansion in HPV16-positive patients.

Samples were taken several times over chemoradiotherapy. On this clone itself: The antigen remains unidentified.

Libraries were prepared by immunoSEQ multiplex PCR; TCRdb keeps only in-frame clonotypes and omits some of them. Among roughly 14,000 clones listed, roughly 79% were seen once. This CDR3 contains 15 residues. Trimming left V 5 bases short and J 4 bases short, with 18 bases between. Germline V gene sequence: CDR1 SGHAT, CDR2 FQNNGV. The sequence derives from a human donor with HPV-associated anogenital cancer. The biological material was taken from a patient who underwent chemoradiotherapy. V usage is TRBV11-2 and J usage is TRBJ2-7; weak D call: TRBD2 (5 bases). The CDR3 is CASSLSGDSLYEQYF. As DNA, the CDR3 is TGTGCCAGCAGCCTAAGCGGCGATTCTTTGTACGAGCAGTACTTC. Together with reference TRBV11-2 and TRBJ2-7, the CDR3 gives the full variable domain: EAGVAQSPRYKIIEKRQSVAFWCNPISGHATLYWYQQILGQGPKLLIQFQNNGVVDDSQLPKDRFSAERLKGVDSTLKIQPAKLEDSAVYLCASSLSGDSLYEQYFGPGTRLTVT.